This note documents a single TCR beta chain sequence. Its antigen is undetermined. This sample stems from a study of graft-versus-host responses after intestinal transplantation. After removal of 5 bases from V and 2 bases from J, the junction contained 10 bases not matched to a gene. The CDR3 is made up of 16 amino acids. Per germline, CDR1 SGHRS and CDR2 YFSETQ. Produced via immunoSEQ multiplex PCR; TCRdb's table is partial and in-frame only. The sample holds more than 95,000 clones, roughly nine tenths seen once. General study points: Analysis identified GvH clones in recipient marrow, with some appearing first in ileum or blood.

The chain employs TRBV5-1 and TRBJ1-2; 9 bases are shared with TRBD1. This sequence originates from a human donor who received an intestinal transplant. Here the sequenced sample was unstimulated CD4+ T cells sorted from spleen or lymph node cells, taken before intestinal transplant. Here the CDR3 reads CASSILTGGRNYGYTF. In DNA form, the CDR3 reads TGCGCCAGCAGTATCCTAACAGGGGGCAGAAACTATGGCTACACCTTC.